Below are 5 T cell receptor beta chains sequenced from a single sample in a study of identical twins. TCRdb re-analysed the 5' RACE reads in MiXCR, keeping a single row per CDR3 protein. The sample holds roughly 250,000 distinct CDR3 sequences, 11% to 15% seen once. Sequences were obtained from memory (CD45RO+) T cells sorted from blood. Receptors originate from a woman under 30 in good health.

The chain couples TRBV5-6 to TRBJ2-7; D gene unclear. There are 14 residues in the CDR3. CDR1 SGHDT and CDR2 YYEEEE come from the germline V gene. Trimming took off 0 bases at V and 4 bases at J, with 11 bases between the two ends. The CDR3 sequence: CASSLGGTNYEQYF. In DNA form, the CDR3 reads TGTGCCAGCAGCTTGGGTGGTACAAATTACGAGCAGTACTTC.

This clonotype was counted many times. The rearrangement uses TRBV6-1 and TRBJ2-7; TRBD2 agrees at 7 bases. V lost 1 base, J lost 3 bases, and 6 bases stayed unmatched. The CDR3 is 15 amino acids. Looked up from germline, CDR1 is MNHNS and CDR2 is SASEGT. The CDR3 DNA follows: TGTGCCAGCAGTGAAGGGCTAGCGGATTACTACGAGCAGTACTTC. Its protein product is CASSEGLADYYEQYF.

This chain joins TRBV20-1 and TRBJ2-2; TRBD2 matches at 15 bases. CDR1 and CDR2 (germline): DFQATT, SNEGSKA (reference sequence). V gave up 6 bases and J gave up 5 bases; unmatched junction bases: 7. The CDR3 contains 16 residues. Written as DNA, the CDR3 is TGCAGTGCCCTACCGGGACTAGCGGGGGGAACCGGGGAGCTGTTTTTT. This encodes CSALPGLAGGTGELFF.

V and J are TRBV20-1 and TRBJ2-4; a possible D gene is TRBD2 (6 bases). V was clipped by 5 bases and J by 1 base, with 9 bases between them. Germline CDR1 is DFQATT and CDR2 is SNEGSKA (reference sequence). The CDR3 spans 13 residues. The CDR3 loop reads CSAPREAKNIQYF. CDR3 in DNA: TGCAGTGCTCCCCGGGAGGCCAAAAACATTCAGTACTTC.

The chain is built from TRBV20-1 and TRBJ2-7, with no clear D. This CDR3 is built from 14 residues. The germline V and J ends were trimmed by 3 bases and 3 bases, with 15 bases remaining between them. CDR1 and CDR2 from the germline V gene are DFQATT and SNEGSKA (reference sequence). The CDR3 loop is CSASKILNNYEQYF. In nucleotides, the CDR3 is TGCAGTGCTAGTAAGATCTTAAACAACTACGAGCAGTACTTC.